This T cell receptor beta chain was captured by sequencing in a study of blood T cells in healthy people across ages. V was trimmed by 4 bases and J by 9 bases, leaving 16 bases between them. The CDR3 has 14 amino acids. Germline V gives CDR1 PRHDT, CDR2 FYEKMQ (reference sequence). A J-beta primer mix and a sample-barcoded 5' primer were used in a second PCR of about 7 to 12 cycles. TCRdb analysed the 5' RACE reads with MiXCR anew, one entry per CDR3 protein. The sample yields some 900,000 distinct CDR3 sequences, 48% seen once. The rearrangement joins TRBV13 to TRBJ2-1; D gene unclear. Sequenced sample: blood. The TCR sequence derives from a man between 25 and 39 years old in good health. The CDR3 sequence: CASSSEILDGEQFF. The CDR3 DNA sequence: TGTGCCAGCAGCTCGGAGATCTTGGACGGTGAGCAGTTCTTC. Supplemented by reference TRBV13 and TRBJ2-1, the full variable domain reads AAGVIQSPRHLIKEKRETATLKCYPIPRHDTVYWYQQGPGQDPQFLISFYEKMQSDKGSIPDRFSAQQFSDYHSELNMSSLELGDSALYFCASSSEILDGEQFFGPGTRLTVL.